This T cell receptor (beta chain) was observed in a study of blood T cell repertoires in COVID-19. The table came from immunoSEQ multiplex PCR; TCRdb's copy has only in-frame clones and leaves some out. The data contain some 250,000 clones, roughly 77% of them singletons. This CDR3 spans 16 amino acids. Trimming shortened V by 1 base and J by 6 bases, and 15 bases separated the two germline ends. The germline V gene has CDR1 MNHEY and CDR2 SVGEGT. This receptor was identified in a woman older than 75 with acute or convalescent COVID-19. The rearrangement links TRBV6-2 or TRBV6-3 to TRBJ2-2, with D unresolved. The sequenced material came from peripheral blood. The CDR3 protein is CASSYYMSGGAGELFF. CDR3 bases: TGTGCCAGCAGTTACTATATGTCAGGTGGTGCCGGGGAGCTGTTTTTT.